This TCR beta chain appears in the sequencing data of a study of breast tumors, draining lymph nodes, adjacent tissues. Regarding the study as a whole: That most tumor T cells come from lymph nodes remained unproven. Luminal-like breast cancer showed significantly higher tumor–nontumor repertoire similarity than basal-like.

TCRdb re-called the multiplex PCR reads with MiXCR, one entry per CDR3 protein. The sample lists about 200,000 distinct CDR3 sequences, roughly 29% occurring once. The junction had 11 bases not matched to a gene; V was cut back by 6 bases and J by 4 bases. The germline CDR1 and CDR2 sequences are MNHNS and SASEGT. The CDR3 length is 15 residues. Comments on this clonotype: Its antigen is undetermined. With a much larger clone just one base away, this may be a read error.

Axillary draining lymph nodes of breast cancer patients supplied the node samples. The V gene is TRBV6-1, the J gene TRBJ2-7; 8 positions match TRBD1. The receptor's source is a female donor with breast cancer. Some clones in this sample may be carry-over from other donors' samples. Sequencing was performed on axillary lymph node tissue. The CDR3 bases are TGTGCCAGCAGGTCCCAAGCAGGGGGCGGGTACGAGCAGTACTTC. It is translated as CASRSQAGGGYEQYF.